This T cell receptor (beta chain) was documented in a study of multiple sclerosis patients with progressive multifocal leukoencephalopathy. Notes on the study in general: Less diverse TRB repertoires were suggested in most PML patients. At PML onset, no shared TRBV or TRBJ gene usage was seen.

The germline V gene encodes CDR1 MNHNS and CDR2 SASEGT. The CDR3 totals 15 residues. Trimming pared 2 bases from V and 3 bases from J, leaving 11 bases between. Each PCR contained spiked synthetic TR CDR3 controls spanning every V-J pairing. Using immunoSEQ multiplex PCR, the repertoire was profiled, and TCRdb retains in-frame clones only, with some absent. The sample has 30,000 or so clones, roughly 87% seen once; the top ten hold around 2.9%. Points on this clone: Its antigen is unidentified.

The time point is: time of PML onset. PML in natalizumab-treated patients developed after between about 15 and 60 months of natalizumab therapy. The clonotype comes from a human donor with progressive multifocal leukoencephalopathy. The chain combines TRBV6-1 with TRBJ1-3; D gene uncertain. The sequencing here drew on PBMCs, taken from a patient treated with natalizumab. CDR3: CASSEPGRDGNTIYF. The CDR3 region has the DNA TGTGCCAGCAGTGAACCGGGGAGAGATGGAAACACCATATATTTT.